This is a list of T cell receptor beta chains from one sample in a study of control samples from healthy donors and cancer patients. Data came from immunoSEQ multiplex PCR; TCRdb stores just in-frame clones and leaves some out. This sample carries roughly 47,000 clones, about 90% of them seen once, and the ten largest clones take about 9.4%. The sample taken for sequencing was PBMCs. These receptors all come from a woman in her sixties with lung cancer. Both conserved end residues are part of each CDR3. A D gene is named only where the DNA matches it firmly. A clone size is listed for some rows: how often the clone was seen (once, few, many), or a class if it is expanded.

TRBD1	TRBJ2-2	-	TRBV5-6	TGTGCCAGCAGCGGGGACAGGGGATATGGCGGGGAGCTGTTTTTT	CASSGDRGYGGELFF
TRBD1	TRBJ1-5	-	TRBV4-2	TGTGCCAGCAGCCATTCCATGACGGGGACAGGGGCCTATCAGAAGCATTTT	CASSHSMTGTGAYQKHF
TRBD1	TRBJ1-1	-	TRBV7-9	TGTGCCAGCAGCTTCCTACAGGGGTCCACTGAAGCTTTCTTT	CASSFLQGSTEAFF
-	TRBJ2-7	-	TRBV7-9	TGTGCCAGCACCGCAACCTACGAGCAGTACTTC	CASTATYEQYF
-	TRBJ2-3	-	TRBV7-2	TGTGCCAGCAGCCAAGGGACGGTCACAGATACGCAGTATTTT	CASSQGTVTDTQYF
TRBD1	TRBJ2-2	-	TRBV29-1	TGCAGCGTTGAAGGTCAAATACAGGGGGCAAAGGAGCTGTTTTTT	CSVEGQIQGAKELFF
-	TRBJ2-7	-	TRBV5-6	TGTGCCACCCACAAGCAGGGCGCTTACGAGCAGTACTTC	CATHKQGAYEQYF
TRBD1	TRBJ1-2	-	TRBV3-1/TRBV3-2	TGTGCCAGCAGCCTTCGTAGCGGGACAGGGCTTGGCTACACCTTC	CASSLRSGTGLGYTF
-	TRBJ1-1	-	TRBV12-3/TRBV12-4	TGTGCCAGCAGGGAAAGATATAGCGAAGCTTTCTTT	CASRERYSEAFF
-	TRBJ2-1	-	TRBV19	TGTGCCAGTAGTCCCATAGCGGCCTACAATGAGCAGTTCTTC	CASSPIAAYNEQFF
-	TRBJ2-5	few	TRBV7-2	TGTGCCAGCAGCTTAGCGGGAAGGTTAGAGACCCAGTACTTC	CASSLAGRLETQYF
TRBD2	TRBJ2-7	-	TRBV13	TGTGCCAGCAGCTTACTAGCGGGAGGGTATGAGCAGTACTTC	CASSLLAGGYEQYF
-	TRBJ1-2	-	TRBV5-6	TGTGCCAGCAGCTTTCCGGGGACATCTCGGGGCTACACCTTC	CASSFPGTSRGYTF
TRBD2	TRBJ2-1	-	TRBV5-1	TGCGCCAGCAGCCCTGGGACTAGCGGGGTCAATGAGCAGTTCTTC	CASSPGTSGVNEQFF
-	TRBJ1-4	once	TRBV28	TGTGCCAGCAGTTTTCAAGGGGGGCATGAAAAACTGTTTTTT	CASSFQGGHEKLFF
-	TRBJ2-3	-	TRBV5-4	TGTGCCAGCAGCCCCGGGACGCCGGCAGATACGCAGTATTTT	CASSPGTPADTQYF